A single sample is the source of the 13 T cell receptor beta chains below, sequenced in a study of cytotoxic CD8 clonotypes in ibrutinib-treated CLL. Sequencing was performed with immunoSEQ multiplex PCR; in TCRdb, only in-frame clones are kept and a portion is missing. The profile covers tens of thousands of clones, with roughly two thirds appearing a single time and approximately 5.2% taken by the ten largest. Sequencing used PBMCs, obtained after 12 months of ibrutinib treatment. These receptors originate from a human donor with chronic lymphocytic leukemia.

The table lists this clone with a few counts. Written as DNA, the CDR3 is TGTGCCAGCAGCCCTGATGACAGCTCCTACGAGCAGTACTTC. As protein: CASSPDDSSYEQYF. The rearrangement links TRBV7-9 to TRBJ2-7, with D possibly being TRBD1 (5 bases). Per the germline V gene, CDR1 is SEHNR and CDR2 is FQNEAQ (reference sequence). The CDR3 sequence is 14 residues long. The V gene lost 5 bases and the J gene lost 0 bases, with 11 bases spanning the gap.

The chain combines TRBV5-6 with TRBJ1-5, with unresolved D. Germline lookup yields CDR1 SGHDT and CDR2 YYEEEE. V lost 0 bases to trimming and J lost 3 bases, with 10 bases between them. This CDR3 contains 15 residues. CDR3 nucleotides: TGTGCCAGCAGCTTGGGGTTGACGGACAATCAGCCCCAGCATTTT. This sequence encodes CASSLGLTDNQPQHF.

This chain connects TRBV7-9 to TRBJ1-2, with TRBD1 matching over 7 bases. The CDR3 is 17 amino acids. Germline values: CDR1 SEHNR, CDR2 FQNEAQ (reference sequence). J lost 8 bases, V lost 5 bases, and 20 bases had no gene match. This CDR3 reads CASSPFSGQGDVGGYTF. The CDR3 DNA follows: TGTGCCAGCAGCCCCTTCTCTGGGCAGGGGGATGTCGGCGGCTACACCTTC.

This clone was seen a few times. The CDR3 here is CASKSAGGPTGELFF. The CDR3 DNA is TGTGCCAGCAAGTCAGCGGGGGGGCCGACCGGGGAGCTGTTTTTT. The gene calls are TRBV27 and TRBJ2-2; 10 positions match TRBD2. With 7 bases clipped from V and 5 bases from J, the junction kept 7 bases outside the gene matches. The germline V gene has CDR1 MNHEY and CDR2 SMNVEV (reference sequence). There are 15 residues in the CDR3.

This chain joins TRBV5-1 and TRBJ2-3; 7 bases align to TRBD2. The CDR3 sequence is 14 residues long. Germline trimming cut 4 bases from V and 2 bases from J; bases unmatched to any gene: 4. The germline CDR1 and CDR2 sequences are SGHRS and YFSETQ. Here the CDR3 reads CASSLRLATDTQYF. The CDR3 coding sequence is TGCGCCAGCAGCCTTCGACTAGCCACAGATACGCAGTATTTT.

The rearrangement joins TRBV5-1 to TRBJ1-4, with TRBD1 as a possible D gene (5 bases). The CDR3 contains 15 residues. Germline V lookup: CDR1 SGHRS, CDR2 YFSETQ. V dropped 1 base and J dropped 8 bases, with 15 bases sitting between them. CDR3 in DNA: TGCGCCAGCAGCTTGAAGGCAGGGATGAGAGAAAAACTGTTTTTT. This translates into CASSLKAGMREKLFF. Full variable domain (rest looked up from reference TRBV5-1 and TRBJ1-4): KAGVTQTPRYLIKTRGQQVTLSCSPISGHRSVSWYQQTPGQGLQFLFEYFSETQRNKGNFPGRFSGRQFSNSRSEMNVSTLELGDSALYLCASSLKAGMREKLFFGSGTQLSVL.

The rearrangement links TRBV4-2 to TRBJ2-1; 12 bases are a match to TRBD2. In germline, CDR1 is LGHNA, CDR2 YNFKEQ. J gave up 7 bases and V 0 bases, and 4 bases lay outside the gene matches. The CDR3 covers 16 residues. The CDR3 is CASSQDSSGGANEQFF. As DNA, the CDR3 is TGTGCCAGCAGCCAAGATTCTAGCGGGGGGGCGAATGAGCAGTTCTTC.

This clone appeared a few times. The chain couples TRBV5-4 to TRBJ1-1, with TRBD1 matching over 7 bases. V was clipped by 3 bases and J by 5 bases; unmatched bases: 13. Looked up from germline, CDR1 is SGHNT and CDR2 is YYREEE (reference sequence). The CDR3 contains 16 residues. The CDR3 reads CASSSGLRGGMTEAFF. The CDR3 DNA sequence: TGTGCCAGCAGCTCTGGGCTTAGAGGGGGCATGACTGAAGCTTTCTTT.

The genes are TRBV27 and TRBJ2-1; D call uncertain. V was shortened by 0 bases and J by 6 bases, with 12 bases between the two germline ends. CDR1 and CDR2 (germline): MNHEY, SMNVEV (reference sequence). This CDR3 is 15 amino acids long. CDR3 loop: CASSLSVSQSNEQFF. CDR3 sequence (DNA): TGTGCCAGCAGTTTATCGGTTAGCCAGAGCAATGAGCAGTTCTTC.

The chain carries TRBV5-1 and TRBJ1-1, with a weak D call TRBD1 (5 bases). Trimming removed 6 bases from V and 1 base from J, with 19 bases in between. Germline CDR1 and CDR2: SGHRS and YFSETQ. CDR3 size: 16 residues. The CDR3 is CASTPEPGRANTEAFF. CDR3 DNA: TGCGCCAGCACCCCGGAACCGGGCAGGGCGAACACTGAAGCTTTCTTT.

The rearrangement links TRBV6-1 to TRBJ1-1, with D unresolved. Germline CDR1 is MNHNS and CDR2 is SASEGT. Trimming shortened V by 1 base and J by 4 bases, and 13 bases separated the two germline ends. The CDR3 covers 15 residues. This CDR3 is CASSEGSRTGTEAFF. The DNA for the CDR3 is TGTGCCAGCAGTGAAGGCTCCCGGACGGGCACTGAAGCTTTCTTT.

There are a few counts of this clone. This chain joins TRBV6-1 and TRBJ1-6; the match to TRBD1 covers 9 bases. The J segment lost 5 bases and the V segment lost 6 bases, leaving 5 bases of the junction unmatched. From germline, CDR1 is MNHNS and CDR2 SASEGT. The CDR3 totals 15 residues. The DNA for the CDR3 is TGTGCCAGCAGCCAGACAGGGGGGGATAATTCACCCCTCCACTTT. Translated, it gives CASSQTGGDNSPLHF.

The chain links TRBV5-4 to TRBJ2-7; 13 bases are shared with TRBD2. The CDR3 loop spans 15 amino acids. The germline gives CDR1 SGHNT, CDR2 YYREEE (reference sequence). The trim removed 4 bases at V and 3 bases at J, leaving 4 bases unmatched. The CDR3 reads CASSRRTSGGYEQYF. CDR3 DNA sequence: TGTGCCAGCAGCCGCAGGACTAGCGGGGGCTACGAGCAGTACTTC.